The T cell receptor (beta chain) described here comes from a study of blood T cells in healthy people across ages. Findings of the study overall: It was the long-lived donors that had more naive CD4+ cells and higher diversity than aged donors.

CDR1 is SGHRS, CDR2 YFSETQ, per germline. V was cut by 2 bases and J by 7 bases, with 21 bases left in between. The CDR3 loop spans 17 amino acids. Then a second PCR, running roughly 7 to 11 cycles, was carried out with a sample-barcoded 5' primer and a J-beta primer mix. TCRdb used MiXCR to reprocess the 5' RACE reads, holding one entry per CDR3 protein. Among approximately 670,000 distinct CDR3 sequences, roughly 41% were seen once, and the ten largest hold around 30%. Only a few counts were recorded for this clonotype. Its antigen is currently unknown. Ranging in age from roughly 6 to 95, the donors were healthy Caucasian individuals from Russia.

The chain employs TRBV5-1 and TRBJ2-2; D may be TRBD2 (6 bases). The sequence was obtained from a man older than 75 in good health. The sequencing sample was made of blood. This CDR3 reads CASSLGLSPGRDGELFF. CDR3 sequence (DNA): TGCGCCAGCAGCTTAGGGTTGTCTCCCGGGAGAGACGGGGAGCTGTTTTTT.